This TCR beta chain is from a study of T cell repertoires in cytomegalovirus infection. MiXCR, applied by TCRdb to the reads, yields one record per CDR3 protein. This sample has roughly 230,000 distinct CDR3 sequences; approximately 7% occur once, and the top ten carry around 6.9%. The specimen was PBMCs. This TCR was sampled from a human donor in good health (CMV status not recorded). Some clones in this sample may be carry-over from other donors' samples.

The CDR3 loop is CASSYLQSPPREQYF. The CDR3 DNA is TGTGCCAGCAGTTACTTACAGTCCCCGCCTAGGGAGCAGTACTTC. The chain uses TRBV6-2 or TRBV6-3 and TRBJ2-7; D is unclear. There are 15 residues in the CDR3. Trimming took off 1 base at V and 7 bases at J, with 17 bases between the two ends. Germline CDR1 and CDR2: MNHEY and SVGEGT.